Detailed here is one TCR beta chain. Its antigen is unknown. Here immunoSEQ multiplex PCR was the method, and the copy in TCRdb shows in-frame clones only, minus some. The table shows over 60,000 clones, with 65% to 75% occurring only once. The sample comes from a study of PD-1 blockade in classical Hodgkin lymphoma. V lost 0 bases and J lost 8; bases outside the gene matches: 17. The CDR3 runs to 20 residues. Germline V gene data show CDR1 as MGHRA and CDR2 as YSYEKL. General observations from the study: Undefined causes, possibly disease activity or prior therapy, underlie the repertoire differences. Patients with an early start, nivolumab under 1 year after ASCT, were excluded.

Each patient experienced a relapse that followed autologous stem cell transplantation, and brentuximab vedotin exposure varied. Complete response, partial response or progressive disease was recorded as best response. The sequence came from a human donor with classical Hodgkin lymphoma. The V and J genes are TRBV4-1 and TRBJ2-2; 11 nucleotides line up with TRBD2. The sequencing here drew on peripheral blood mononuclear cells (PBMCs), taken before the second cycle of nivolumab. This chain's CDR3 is CASSQDRFWGLAEKGGELFF. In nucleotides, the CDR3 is TGCGCCAGCAGCCAAGATCGTTTTTGGGGACTAGCGGAGAAAGGGGGGGAGCTGTTTTTT.